This TCR beta chain was identified during a study of tumor and adjacent non-tumor tissue in lung cancer. Study in general: Each sample yielded approximately 4 million productive TCRbeta reads on average.

Overall study results and limits: TCR diversity was significantly greater in tumor than normal lung tissue. In normal lung, the top 100 clones were significantly more dominant than in tumor.

This clonotype occurred many times. What it recognizes is unknown. The library came from three nested PCR rounds adapted from ARM-PCR protocols. TCRdb independently ran MiXCR on the multiplex PCR reads; one entry per CDR3 protein. Here the sample spans some 51,000 distinct CDR3 sequences, 60% to 65% being singletons. RNA was extracted from bulk tissue without any cell sorting. Distant lung tissue was collected more than 3 cm away from the tumor edge. Between August and November 2014, newly diagnosed, chemotherapy-naive lung cancer patients underwent thoracic surgery in China. Germline assignment: CDR1 MDHEN and CDR2 SYDVKM. The V end lost 2 bases, the J end lost 4 bases, and 14 bases lay between the germline ends. The CDR3 runs to 15 residues.

The material sequenced was distant non-tumor lung tissue. This chain uses TRBV28 with TRBJ1-2; TRBD1 might be the D (6 bases). The TCR comes from a woman in her seventies with non-small cell lung cancer. The CDR3 nucleotides are TGTGCCAGCAGTTTAGGGGGGGGGCAGACCTATGGCTACACCTTC. Translating gives CASSLGGGQTYGYTF.